This T cell receptor (beta chain) was captured by sequencing in a study of PD-1 blockade in classical Hodgkin lymphoma. TCRdb keeps only in-frame clones here, not all; method: immunoSEQ multiplex PCR. The table lists more than 85,000 clones, 89% of them singletons, with around 20% in the top ten. Study-level findings and limits: Patients who began taking nivolumab under 1 year after ASCT were left out. Reasons behind the repertoire differences stay unclear, perhaps disease activity or earlier therapy. When set against healthy donors, newly diagnosed patients were reported to show lower baseline TCR diversity.

Time point of the sample: cycle 4 day 1 (C4D1), after 5 to 7 weeks of nivolumab. Every patient had relapsed following autologous stem cell transplantation, and cohorts differed in brentuximab vedotin exposure. The V gene's germline CDR1 is SGHAT and CDR2 FQNNGV. The CDR3 contains 14 residues. With 4 bases removed from V and 5 bases from J, the gap between germline ends came to 14 bases. With respect to this clone: What it binds is not known.

The material was peripheral blood mononuclear cells (PBMCs), obtained before the fourth cycle of nivolumab. V usage is TRBV11-2 and J usage is TRBJ1-1, with D hard to call. The TCR was taken from a human donor with classical Hodgkin lymphoma. Written as DNA, the CDR3 is TGTGCCAGCAGCTATGCAGGAGTGAGGACTGAAGCTTTCTTT. Protein sequence: CASSYAGVRTEAFF.